This is a list of T cell receptor beta chains from one sample in a study of T cell responses to AZD1222 COVID-19 vaccine. Clones were sequenced by immunoSEQ multiplex PCR, and TCRdb holds only the in-frame ones, with some missing. Among 73,000 or so clones listed, approximately 90% were seen once. This specimen was peripheral blood, taken on day 0 of AZD1222 vaccination. Every receptor here comes from an adult in good health. Both conserved end residues are part of each CDR3.

CDR3: CASSVDPTSTHGGNTEAFF; V: TRBV9
CDR3: CASSALPGQGNNEQFF; V: TRBV4-1
CDR3: CASSQEGPLAGDLTDTQYF; V: TRBV4-3
CDR3: CASEDSGSSSGELFF; V: TRBV5-1
CDR3: CASSLQGNGGGYTF; V: TRBV14
CDR3: CASSLVGQNYGYTF; V: TRBV5-4
CDR3: CASSVERGSSTDTQYF; V: TRBV9
CDR3: CASSPPTAVLHF; V: TRBV28
CDR3: CASSQEGRLTFSYEQYF; V: TRBV4-1
CDR3: CASSSSPIREGISYEQYF; V: TRBV7-6
CDR3: CASSIRPQEKRSYEQYF; V: TRBV7-2
CDR3: CASSIGTSGWSSYEQYF; V: TRBV19
CDR3: CASSSTGVYEQYF; V: TRBV27
CDR3: CASSHALAGEGNEQFF; V: TRBV4-2
CDR3: CASSYSGGYDGELFF; V: TRBV5-4
CDR3: CASSSGVGTSGYEQYF; V: TRBV6-5
CDR3: CSASPAGGSYNEQFF; V: TRBV20-1
CDR3: CASSGRDDSYNEQFF; V: TRBV2
CDR3: CASSPGTTNNEQFF; V: TRBV27
CDR3: CASSSPLGQGNGELFF; V: TRBV7-3
CDR3: CASSFGQGAKWSETQYF; V: TRBV5-1
CDR3: CAWSVSGAQPQHF; V: TRBV30
CDR3: CASSYLIRTGPPSQPQHF; V: TRBV5-8
CDR3: CSVETNTEAFF; V: TRBV29-1
CDR3: CASSLVQDRLETQYF; V: TRBV7-6
CDR3: CAISTGTSGFNEQFF; V: TRBV10-3
CDR3: CASTDRQGGQRKRGEQFF; V: TRBV2
CDR3: CASSQIAVPTYEQYF; V: TRBV4-1
CDR3: CASSLSGDNSPLHF; V: TRBV5-1
CDR3: CSALSGTGNEKLFF; V: TRBV29-1
CDR3: CASSSTSGTYNEQFF; V: TRBV7-3
CDR3: CASSLGTNTEAFF; V: TRBV27
CDR3: CASRPGTGAELFF; V: TRBV12-3/TRBV12-4
CDR3: CASSVLGGTAASTDTQYF; V: TRBV9
CDR3: CASSVDPGAGTEAFF; V: TRBV9
CDR3: CASSTLDGNEQFF; V: TRBV19
CDR3: CASRRGARNEQYF; V: TRBV2
CDR3: CASSPRAQYF; V: TRBV7-2
CDR3: CASSESGGVTEAFF; V: TRBV25-1
CDR3: CASSQDEDGDGYTF; V: TRBV4-3
CDR3: CASTAGYQPQHF; V: TRBV19
CDR3: CASSQDLGQNTGELFF; V: TRBV4-3
CDR3: CASSPRLAGAQETQYF; V: TRBV27
CDR3: CASRIPTNYGYTF; V: TRBV19
CDR3: CASSLQKGRSNQPQHF; V: TRBV5-6
CDR3: CARRRADTQYF; V: TRBV19
CDR3: CASIERPTDTQYF; V: TRBV28
CDR3: CASAQGKGGYTF; V: TRBV11-2
CDR3: CASSSTGQGVGQPQHF; V: TRBV7-9
CDR3: CASSYLTLGNTGELFF; V: TRBV6-2/TRBV6-3
CDR3: CASSYSDFRSTEAFF; V: TRBV6-5
CDR3: CASSLRDSVYSNQPQHF; V: TRBV28
CDR3: CASSLTASSGNTIYF; V: TRBV28
CDR3: CASRKGGDSGTSTDTQYF; V: TRBV2
CDR3: CASSDAGLSGNTIYF; V: TRBV6-1
CDR3: CASSAPGQGGEKLFF; V: TRBV2
CDR3: CASSPLEGGETQYF; V: TRBV2